This entry describes one T cell receptor beta chain. CDR3 length: 13 residues. V was clipped by 6 bases and J by 1 base, with 9 bases between them. The sample belongs to a study of blood T cell repertoires in COVID-19. In the original processing: Reference gene primer amplification gave nucleated cell count estimates. Profiling relied on immunoSEQ multiplex PCR, and the TCRdb table lists in-frame clones only, not all of them. V and J calls and clone size are those listed in that table; D and trimming were worked out from the DNA. The sample contains approximately 8,100 clones, roughly 80% of which appear only once.

The source material was peripheral blood. The chain is built from TRBV12-3 or TRBV12-4 and TRBJ2-5; D is uncertain. The source is a human donor in a cohort sampled during active COVID-19. The CDR3 is CASSPLSQETQYF. For the CDR3, the DNA is TGTGCCAGCAGCCCGTTGAGCCAAGAGACCCAGTACTTC.